These T cell receptor beta chains were read from a single sample in a study of T cell responses to AZD1222 COVID-19 vaccine. Sequenced by immunoSEQ multiplex PCR; TCRdb stores in-frame clones only, minus some. The sample records 100,000 to 120,000 clones, 94% being singletons. The starting material was peripheral blood, obtained 28 days after the second AZD1222 dose. Receptor source: an adult who received the AZD1222 COVID-19 vaccine. CDR3s include the opening cysteine and the closing phenylalanine or tryptophan. The D gene is left open where the match is weak. Rows give clone size only sometimes, using once, few, many, or a class for an expanded clone.

j_call,clone_size,v_call,d_call,cdr3_aa,cdr3_nt
TRBJ2-1,-,TRBV4-1,TRBD1,CASSLGTGSDEQFF,TGCGCCAGCAGTCTTGGGACAGGGTCGGATGAGCAGTTCTTC
TRBJ1-6,-,TRBV12-3/TRBV12-4,-,CASSGTDYSPLHF,TGTGCCAGCAGCGGGACGGACTATTCACCCCTCCACTTT
TRBJ2-5,-,TRBV6-6,TRBD1,CASSYKGAGLRHTQYF,TGTGCCAGCAGTTACAAGGGGGCAGGCCTTCGTCACACCCAGTACTTC
TRBJ2-1,-,TRBV27,-,CASSLSLARRHNEQFF,TGTGCCAGCAGTTTATCGTTGGCTCGGAGGCACAATGAGCAGTTCTTC
TRBJ1-6,-,TRBV6-4,TRBD1,CASSVEEGANSPLHF,TGTGCCAGCAGTGTGGAGGAGGGGGCGAATTCACCCCTCCACTTT
TRBJ1-2,-,TRBV7-9,TRBD1,CASSLGTGGYTF,TGTGCCAGCAGCTTGGGGACAGGTGGCTACACCTTC
TRBJ2-5,-,TRBV11-2,-,CASSLFGGETQYF,TGTGCCAGCAGCTTGTTCGGCGGGGAGACCCAGTACTTC
TRBJ1-4,-,TRBV30,-,CAWSEGPNEKLFF,TGTGCCTGGAGCGAAGGACCTAATGAAAAACTGTTTTTT
TRBJ1-6,-,TRBV5-6,-,CASSLYAADSYNSPLHF,TGTGCCAGCAGCTTGTACGCGGCCGACTCCTATAATTCACCCCTCCACTTT
TRBJ2-7,-,TRBV30,TRBD1,CAWSANRGNEQYF,TGTGCCTGGAGTGCGAACAGGGGTAACGAGCAGTACTTC
TRBJ1-1,-,TRBV6-5,-,CASRGVDSYTEAFF,TGTGCCTCCCGCGGGGTTGATTCATACACTGAAGCTTTCTTT
TRBJ2-7,-,TRBV19,TRBD2,CASSMRGLAAYEQYF,TGTGCCAGTAGTATGCGGGGACTAGCGGCGTACGAGCAGTACTTC
TRBJ2-3,-,TRBV19,-,CASSPRIGGRGDTQYF,TGTGCCAGTAGTCCACGGATTGGGGGGCGCGGGGATACGCAGTATTTT
TRBJ1-1,-,TRBV9,-,CASSPAGRSEAFF,TGTGCCAGCAGCCCGGCAGGGAGGTCTGAAGCTTTCTTT
TRBJ2-1,once,TRBV7-6,-,CASSQAGPPSYNEQFF,TGTGCCAGCAGCCAGGCCGGGCCTCCTTCCTACAATGAGCAGTTCTTC
TRBJ2-3,once,TRBV11-2,-,CASSWGLGGTDTQYF,TGTGCCAGCAGCTGGGGACTTGGGGGCACAGATACGCAGTATTTT
TRBJ1-1,-,TRBV5-6,TRBD1,CASSSGQGGTEAFF,TGTGCCAGCAGCTCCGGACAGGGGGGGACTGAAGCTTTCTTT
TRBJ1-1,-,TRBV6-5,TRBD1,CASSQGQVLAEAFF,TGTGCCAGCAGCCAAGGACAGGTCTTAGCTGAAGCTTTCTTT
TRBJ2-1,-,TRBV4-1,TRBD2,CASSQVPSGTTYNEQFF,TGCGCCAGCAGCCAAGTTCCTAGCGGGACGACTTACAATGAGCAGTTCTTC
TRBJ1-1,once,TRBV2,-,CASRATSENTEAFF,TGTGCCAGCAGGGCGACCAGTGAGAACACTGAAGCTTTCTTT
TRBJ1-1,-,TRBV5-6,-,CASSSQSEYTEAFF,TGTGCCAGCAGCTCCCAGAGTGAATACACTGAAGCTTTCTTT
TRBJ2-1,-,TRBV5-1,-,CASSVGGFSGTRFSPYNEQFF,TGCGCCAGCAGCGTAGGGGGTTTCAGCGGGACCAGGTTTTCCCCATACAATGAGCAGTTCTTC
TRBJ1-4,-,TRBV18,-,CASSPTGAFNEKLFF,TGTGCCAGCTCACCTACGGGGGCCTTTAATGAAAAACTGTTTTTT
TRBJ2-7,-,TRBV6-6,-,CASSVGTYEQYF,TGTGCCAGCAGTGTTGGGACCTACGAGCAGTACTTC
TRBJ1-1,-,TRBV13,-,CASSLRMEGAEAFF,TGTGCCAGCAGCTTAAGAATGGAAGGCGCTGAAGCTTTCTTT
TRBJ2-7,-,TRBV5-1,TRBD2,CASSLAMSGGIYEQYF,TGCGCCAGCAGCTTGGCTATGAGCGGGGGGATCTACGAGCAGTACTTC
TRBJ1-2,-,TRBV10-3,-,CAIRTGDLGGYTF,TGTGCCATCAGGACCGGGGACCTCGGTGGCTACACCTTC
TRBJ2-7,-,TRBV19,-,CAKSQGSLGRHYEQYF,TGTGCCAAGAGTCAGGGGTCGTTAGGGAGACACTACGAGCAGTACTTC
TRBJ2-3,-,TRBV6-6,-,CASSPPLGTYFTDTQYF,TGTGCCAGCAGTCCCCCTCTCGGGACCTACTTCACAGATACGCAGTATTTT
TRBJ1-1,-,TRBV5-4,-,CASSSRLEAFF,TGTGCCAGCAGCTCAAGGCTTGAAGCTTTCTTT
TRBJ2-3,-,TRBV3-1/TRBV3-2,TRBD2,CASSQVHPLAGVSDTQYF,TGTGCCAGCAGCCAAGTCCACCCACTAGCGGGAGTTTCAGATACGCAGTATTTT
TRBJ1-5,-,TRBV13,TRBD1,CASSSGQNQPQHF,TGTGCCAGCAGCTCGGGACAGAATCAGCCCCAGCATTTT
TRBJ2-5,-,TRBV19,-,CASSIEGSETQYF,TGTGCCAGTAGTATAGAGGGGTCGGAGACCCAGTACTTC
TRBJ1-5,-,TRBV7-9,-,CASSLDLIQGFAGNQPQHF,TGTGCCAGCAGCTTAGACCTAATTCAAGGGTTTGCGGGCAATCAGCCCCAGCATTTT
TRBJ1-1,-,TRBV2,TRBD1,CARTGTYTEAFF,TGTGCCAGGACAGGGACCTACACTGAAGCTTTCTTT
TRBJ2-5,-,TRBV4-1,TRBD2,CASSQPTSGRARETQYF,TGCGCCAGCAGCCAACCCACTAGCGGGAGGGCTCGAGAGACCCAGTACTTC
TRBJ1-1,-,TRBV5-6,-,CASSLRAAEAFF,TGTGCCAGCAGCTTGAGAGCCGCTGAAGCTTTCTTT
TRBJ2-7,-,TRBV5-1,TRBD2,CASSSMTGTSGTEQYF,TGCGCCAGCAGCTCCATGACCGGGACTAGCGGGACCGAGCAGTACTTC
TRBJ1-1,-,TRBV2,-,CASKQGITEAFF,TGTGCCAGCAAACAGGGTATCACTGAAGCTTTCTTT
TRBJ2-2,-,TRBV3-1/TRBV3-2,TRBD2,CASSSGGPNTGELFF,TGTGCCAGCAGTAGCGGGGGACCGAACACCGGGGAGCTGTTTTTT
TRBJ1-1,few,TRBV11-2,-,CASSLVSGRGNTEAFF,TGTGCCAGCAGCTTAGTGTCCGGGAGAGGGAACACTGAAGCTTTCTTT
TRBJ2-1,-,TRBV7-9,-,CASRTDLSGTYNEQFF,TGTGCCAGCAGGACGGACCTTAGCGGAACCTACAATGAGCAGTTCTTC
TRBJ2-2,-,TRBV5-1,-,CASSPTFDLNTGELFF,TGCGCCAGCAGCCCGACCTTTGACCTCAACACCGGGGAGCTGTTTTTT
TRBJ2-7,-,TRBV18,TRBD1,CASSPAGGYEQYF,TGTGCCAGCTCACCGGCAGGGGGATACGAGCAGTACTTC
TRBJ1-6,-,TRBV12-5,-,CASGPPRSPLHF,TGTGCTAGTGGTCCCCCAAGGTCACCCCTCCACTTT